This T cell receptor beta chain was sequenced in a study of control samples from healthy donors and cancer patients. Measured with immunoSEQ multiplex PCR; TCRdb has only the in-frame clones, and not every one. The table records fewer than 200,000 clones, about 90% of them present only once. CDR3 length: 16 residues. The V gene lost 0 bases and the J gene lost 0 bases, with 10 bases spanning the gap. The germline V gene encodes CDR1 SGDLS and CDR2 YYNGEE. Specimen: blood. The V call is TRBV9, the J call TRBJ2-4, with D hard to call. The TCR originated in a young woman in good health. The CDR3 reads CASSVDRDLAKNIQYF. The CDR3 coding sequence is TGTGCCAGCAGCGTAGATCGTGACCTAGCCAAAAACATTCAGTACTTC.